This T cell receptor (beta chain) was sequenced for a study of shared clonotypes between healthy human individuals. Trimming took off 0 bases at V and 8 bases at J, with 7 bases between the two ends. In germline, CDR1 is GTSNPN, CDR2 SVGIG (reference sequence). The CDR3 loop spans 12 amino acids. With respect to this clone: The sample carries other DNA sequences with the same CDR3.

The protocol was immunoSEQ multiplex PCR, while the TCRdb copy is restricted to in-frame clones and leaves out a portion. The repertoire holds 950,000 to 1,200,000 clones, with 70% to 80% as singletons. This chain connects TRBV30 to TRBJ1-4; D perhaps matches TRBD1 (5 bases). The receptor comes from a man between 18 and 35 years old in good health. Some clones in this sample may be carry-over from other donors' samples. The sample comprised memory CD4+ T cells from PBMCs. Noted subset: CD45RA-negative fraction. The DNA of the CDR3 is TGTGCCTGGAGTGTGGGGGGGGAAAAACTGTTTTTT. Protein product: CAWSVGGEKLFF. The whole variable domain, remainder taken from reference TRBV30 and TRBJ1-4, is SQTIHQWPATLVQPVGSPLSLECTVEGTSNPNLYWYRQAAGRGLQLLFYSVGIGQISSEVPQNLSASRPQDRQFILSSKKLLLSDSGFYLCAWSVGGEKLFFGSGTQLSVL.